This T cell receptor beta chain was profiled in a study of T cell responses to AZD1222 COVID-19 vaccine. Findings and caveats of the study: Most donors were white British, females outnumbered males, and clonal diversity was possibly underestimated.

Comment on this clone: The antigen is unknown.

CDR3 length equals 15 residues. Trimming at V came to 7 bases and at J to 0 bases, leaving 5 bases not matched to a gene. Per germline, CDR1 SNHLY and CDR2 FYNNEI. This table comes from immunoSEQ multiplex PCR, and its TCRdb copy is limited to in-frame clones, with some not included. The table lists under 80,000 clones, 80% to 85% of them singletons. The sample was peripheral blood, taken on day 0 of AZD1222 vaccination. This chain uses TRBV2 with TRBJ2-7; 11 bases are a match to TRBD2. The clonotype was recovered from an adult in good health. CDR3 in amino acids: CASMRGLAVSYEQYF. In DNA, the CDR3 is TGTGCCAGCATGAGGGGACTAGCGGTCTCCTACGAGCAGTACTTC.